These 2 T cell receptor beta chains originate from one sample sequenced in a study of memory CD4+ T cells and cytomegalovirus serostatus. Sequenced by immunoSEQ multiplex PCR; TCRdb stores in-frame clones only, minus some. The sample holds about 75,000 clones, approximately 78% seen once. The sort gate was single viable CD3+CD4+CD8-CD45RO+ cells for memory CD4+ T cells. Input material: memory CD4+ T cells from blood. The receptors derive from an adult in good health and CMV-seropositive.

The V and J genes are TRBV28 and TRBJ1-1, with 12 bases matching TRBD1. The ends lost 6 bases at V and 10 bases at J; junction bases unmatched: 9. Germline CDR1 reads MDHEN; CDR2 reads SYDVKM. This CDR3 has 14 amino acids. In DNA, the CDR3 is TGTGCCAGCAGCCTCCCGGGACAGGGGGCGCGAGCTTTCTTT. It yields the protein CASSLPGQGARAFF. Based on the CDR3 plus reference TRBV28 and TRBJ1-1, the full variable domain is DVKVTQSSRYLVKRTGEKVFLECVQDMDHENMFWYRQDPGLGLRLIYFSYDVKMKEKGDIPEGYSVSREKKERFSLILESASTNQTSMYLCASSLPGQGARAFFGQGTRLTVV.

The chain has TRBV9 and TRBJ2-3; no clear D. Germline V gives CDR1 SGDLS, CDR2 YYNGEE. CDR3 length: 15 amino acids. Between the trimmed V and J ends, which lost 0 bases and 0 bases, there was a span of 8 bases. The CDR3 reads CASSVVGSSTDTQYF. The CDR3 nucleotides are TGTGCCAGCAGCGTAGTGGGCTCTAGCACAGATACGCAGTATTTT.